Each of the 20 T cell receptor beta chains below was sequenced from the same sample in a study of blood T cell repertoires in COVID-19. Measured with immunoSEQ multiplex PCR; TCRdb has only the in-frame clones, and not every one. Of some 110,000 clones detected, around 90% appear once; the ten largest clones hold roughly 2%. The sequenced sample was peripheral blood. The receptors here all came from a man aged 50-59 years with COVID-19, enrolled during active disease.

A single count supports this clone. This chain uses TRBV2 with TRBJ2-1; 9 bases fit TRBD1. V gave up 8 bases and J gave up 15 bases; unmatched junction bases: 11. The germline gives CDR1 SNHLY, CDR2 FYNNEI. The length of the CDR3 is 12 residues. CDR3 nucleotides: TGTGCCAGCGGGGGACAGGGACCACCCCTGTTCTTC. It translates to CASGGQGPPLFF.

The chain is built from TRBV6-5 and TRBJ2-1, with D perhaps TRBD2 (6 bases). V lost 6 bases and J lost 0, with 12 bases in between. CDR3 length equals 15 residues. The germline CDR1 and CDR2 sequences are MNHEY and SVGAGI. The CDR3 DNA reads as TGTGCCAGCAGCCCCGCGGGAAGCTCCTACAATGAGCAGTTCTTC. This translates into CASSPAGSSYNEQFF.

This clone was counted a single time. The genes are TRBV30 and TRBJ1-1; weak D call: TRBD1 (5 bases). The CDR3 has 14 residues. The V and J ends lost 5 bases and 0 bases respectively, with 13 bases between them. CDR1 GTSNPN and CDR2 SVGIG come from the germline V gene (reference sequence). The CDR3 DNA reads TGTGCCTGGGATGCAAGGGGATTGAACACTGAAGCTTTCTTT. This gives the protein CAWDARGLNTEAFF.

Concerning this clone: An end of the junction does not agree with germline; a read error may underlie this. V usage is TRBV18 and J usage is TRBJ1-4; possibly TRBD1 for D (5 bases). Germline values: CDR1 KGHSH, CDR2 LQKENI. The CDR3 extends over 15 amino acids. CDR3 sequence (DNA): TGTGCCAGCTCACCGGCGGCAGGGACTAACGAAAAACTGTTTTTT. Protein: CASSPAAGTNEKLFF.

A single count supports this clone. Here the CDR3 reads CASSQVRTGGPGTSGADTQYF. The CDR3 nucleotides read TGCGCCAGCAGCCAAGTGAGAACCGGGGGACCCGGGACTAGCGGGGCAGATACGCAGTATTTT. This chain links TRBV4-3 with TRBJ2-3; 13 bases line up with TRBD2. The germline CDR1 and CDR2 sequences are LGHNA and YSLEER. Losses at the gene ends were 1 base for V and 4 bases for J; bases not matched to a gene: 17. CDR3 length: 21 amino acids.

The rearrangement joins TRBV7-2 to TRBJ2-3, with a weak D call TRBD2 (6 bases). Trimming stripped 4 bases from V and 5 bases from J, with 10 bases between. CDR3 length: 13 residues. Germline CDR1 and CDR2: SGHTA and FQGNSA. Here the CDR3 reads CASSSPGVDTQYF. Written as DNA, the CDR3 is TGTGCCAGCAGCTCCCCGGGGGTAGATACGCAGTATTTT.

This clone came up a few times. The chain recombines TRBV18 with TRBJ1-2, with TRBD1 as a possible D gene (6 bases). The CDR3 runs to 11 residues. Trimming stripped 2 bases from V and 8 bases from J, with 6 bases between. Germline V gene lookup returns CDR1 KGHSH and CDR2 LQKENI. CDR3 nucleotide sequence: TGTGCCAGCTCACCAGGGGGCGGCTACACCTTC. Translation: CASSPGGGYTF.

The V and J genes are TRBV27 and TRBJ2-3; D gene ambiguous. Germline V gene data show CDR1 as MNHEY and CDR2 as SMNVEV (reference sequence). The V end was cut by 2 bases, the J end by 9 bases, with 15 bases between. The CDR3 is made up of 14 amino acids. CDR3 sequence: CASSLSPPLETQYF. In DNA form, the CDR3 reads TGTGCCAGCAGTTTAAGCCCCCCGCTAGAAACGCAGTATTTT.

This rearrangement joins TRBV30 to TRBJ1-3; D gene uncertain. CDR1 is GTSNPN, CDR2 SVGIG, per germline (reference sequence). The V end was cut by 2 bases, the J end by 3 bases, with 14 bases between. This CDR3 has 15 amino acids. CDR3 DNA sequence: TGTGCCTGGAGTCCGCACTTGACGGGTGGAAACACCATATATTTT. Amino acid sequence: CAWSPHLTGGNTIYF.

The V and J genes are TRBV4-1 and TRBJ2-7, with a tentative D call TRBD2 (6 bases). The CDR3 totals 15 residues. Trimming removed 1 base at V and 1 base at J, with 11 bases between. The germline V gene encodes CDR1 MGHRA and CDR2 YSYEKL. CDR3 bases: TGCGCCAGCAGCCAAGGCCATAGCGGATCCTACGAGCAGTACTTC. Its translation is CASSQGHSGSYEQYF.

V usage is TRBV12-5 and J usage is TRBJ2-5; D is possibly TRBD2 (7 bases). The CDR3 contains 13 residues. Trimming removed 7 bases from V and 4 bases from J, with 13 bases in between. Germline CDR1 LGHNT, CDR2 FRNRAP. The CDR3 DNA sequence: TGTGCTAGTGCCCTAGGGGGGGCAGAGACCCAGTACTTC. Translating it yields CASALGGAETQYF. The variable domain in full, completed from reference TRBV12-5 and TRBJ2-5, reads DARVTQTPRHKVTEMGQEVTMRCQPILGHNTVFWYRQTMMQGLELLAYFRNRAPLDDSGMPKDRFSAEMPDATLATLKIQPSEPRDSAVYFCASALGGAETQYFGPGTRLLVL.

Written as DNA, the CDR3 is TGTGCCAGCAGCTTGAGGGTGACAGGGGCCTCATCCTACGAGCAGTACGTC. This gives the protein CASSLRVTGASSYEQYV. This chain joins TRBV5-6 and TRBJ2-7, with 8 bases that match TRBD1. The CDR3 runs to 17 residues. Germline values: CDR1 SGHDT, CDR2 YYEEEE. V lost 1 base, J lost 1 base, and 10 bases stayed unmatched.

V is TRBV4-2 and J is TRBJ2-3; TRBD2 might be the D (6 bases). The CDR3 runs to 18 residues. Trimming removed 0 bases from V and 0 bases from J, with 16 bases in between. Looked up from germline, CDR1 is LGHNA and CDR2 is YNFKEQ. This CDR3 is CASSQDLHRGLSTDTQYF. CDR3 nucleotides: TGTGCCAGCAGCCAAGATCTGCATAGGGGACTTAGCACAGATACGCAGTATTTT.

V is TRBV5-4 and J is TRBJ2-5, with 8 bases matching TRBD2. The V segment lost 1 base and the J segment 2 bases; nucleotides outside the gene matches: 1. The CDR3 has 14 amino acids. Germline V gene lookup returns CDR1 SGHNT and CDR2 YYREEE (reference sequence). The CDR3 DNA follows: TGTGCCAGCAGCTTGTTAGCGGGACAAGAGACCCAGTACTTC. Translated, it gives CASSLLAGQETQYF.

The chain links TRBV9 to TRBJ2-3, with 8 bases aligning to TRBD2. Germline loops: CDR1 SGDLS, CDR2 YYNGEE. The CDR3 loop spans 16 amino acids. Trimming at V came to 0 bases and at J to 2 bases, leaving 5 bases not matched to a gene. CDR3 residues: CASSVDISGDTDTQYF. The CDR3 DNA reads TGTGCCAGCAGCGTAGATATTAGCGGGGACACAGATACGCAGTATTTT.

The chain has TRBV19 and TRBJ1-5; 10 bases agree with TRBD1. CDR1 and CDR2 from the germline V gene are LNHDA and SQIVND (reference sequence). The CDR3 contains 15 residues. Losses at the gene ends were 8 bases for V and 4 bases for J; bases not matched to a gene: 8. The chain's CDR3 is CASRPSDRGNQPQHF. The CDR3 DNA reads TGTGCCAGTCGTCCCTCGGACAGGGGGAATCAGCCCCAGCATTTT.

This chain links TRBV7-3 with TRBJ2-2; 8 bases map to TRBD1. V lost 4 bases to trimming and J lost 7 bases; unmatched junction nucleotides: 8. The CDR3 spans 15 residues. Germline assignment: CDR1 SGHTA and CDR2 FQGTGA. The CDR3 sequence is CASSSQGARNGELFF. CDR3 in DNA: TGTGCCAGCAGCTCCCAGGGGGCTAGAAACGGGGAGCTGTTTTTT. The entire variable domain, with the rest obtained from reference TRBV7-3 and TRBJ2-2, is as follows: GAGVSQTPSNKVTEKGKYVELRCDPISGHTALYWYRQSLGQGPEFLIYFQGTGAADDSGLPNDRFFAVRPEGSVSTLKIQRTERGDSAVYLCASSSQGARNGELFFGEGSRLTVL.

CDR3 residues: CASSLYYGYTF. The CDR3 DNA reads TGTGCCAGCAGCCTTTACTATGGCTACACCTTC. The chain links TRBV25-1 to TRBJ1-2, with no clear D. V was pared by 6 bases and J by 3 bases, with 5 bases between. This CDR3 contains 11 residues. Germline values: CDR1 MGHDK, CDR2 SYGVNS.

The rearrangement links TRBV7-9 to TRBJ2-7; D is possibly TRBD2 (6 bases). Germline V CDR1 and CDR2: SEHNR, FQNEAQ (reference sequence). CDR3 length: 13 amino acids. Trimming stripped 2 bases from V and 5 bases from J, with 10 bases between. The DNA for the CDR3 is TGTGCCAGCAGCTTAACTGGCGGGAACGAGCAGTACTTC. Its protein is CASSLTGGNEQYF. The full variable domain, rest sourced from reference TRBV7-9 and TRBJ2-7, is DTGVSQNPRHKITKRGQNVTFRCDPISEHNRLYWYRQTLGQGPEFLTYFQNEAQLEKSRLLSDRFSAERPKGSFSTLEIQRTEQGDSAMYLCASSLTGGNEQYFGPGTRLTVT.

The table lists this clone with a count of one. V is TRBV18 and J is TRBJ2-7; tentative D call: TRBD2 (5 bases). The CDR3 consists of 15 residues. Germline V gene sequence: CDR1 KGHSH, CDR2 LQKENI. Trimming stripped 1 base from V and 0 bases from J, with 10 bases between. This chain's CDR3 is CASSPRAESSYEQYF. CDR3 nucleotide sequence: TGTGCCAGCTCACCACGAGCGGAGAGCTCCTACGAGCAGTACTTC.